A selection of T cell receptor beta chains follows, all from one sample in a study of T cell repertoires in cytomegalovirus infection. TCRdb re-derived calls from the reads in MiXCR, one entry per CDR3 protein. The sample records approximately 240,000 distinct CDR3 sequences, approximately 13% being singletons. Sequencing input: PBMCs. The receptors here all came from a human donor in good health (CMV status not recorded). Some clones in this sample may be carry-over from other donors' samples. CDR3s include the opening cysteine and the closing phenylalanine or tryptophan. The D gene is left open where the match is weak. Some rows have no size entry. The others give once, few or many, or a class for an expanded clone.

V	size	D	J	DNA	CDR3
TRBV2	-	-	TRBJ1-5	TGTGCCAGCCGGTTCGGGGCGGATCAGCCCCAGCATTTT	CASRFGADQPQHF
TRBV5-1	-	-	TRBJ1-3	TGCGCCAGCAGCTTGGGGTCCAGGGGAACTGGAAACACCATATATTTT	CASSLGSRGTGNTIYF
TRBV6-1	many	-	TRBJ2-4	TGTGCCAGCAGTGAGCCACCTCCGGCCAAAAACATTCAGTACTTC	CASSEPPPAKNIQYF
TRBV5-4	few	-	TRBJ2-1	TGTGCCAGCAGCTTCATTCGAACAGGCTCCTACAATGAGCAGTTCTTC	CASSFIRTGSYNEQFF
TRBV4-2	-	TRBD2	TRBJ2-3	TGTGCCAGCAGCCAAGATGGGCGGGAGGCAGATACGCAGTATTTT	CASSQDGREADTQYF
TRBV7-2	many	TRBD1	TRBJ1-2	TGTGCCAGCAGCTCCCCGGGACAGGGGGGCTATGGCTACACCTTC	CASSSPGQGGYGYTF
TRBV7-9	many	-	TRBJ2-5	TGTGCCAGCAGCTCGGACTTCCAAGAGACCCAGTACTTC	CASSSDFQETQYF
TRBV28	-	-	TRBJ2-1	TGTGCCAGCACCCTGATCCCCCCCCCGGGCAATGAGCAGTTCTTC	CASTLIPPPGNEQFF
TRBV6-2/TRBV6-3	many	TRBD2	TRBJ2-7	TGTGCCAGCAAACCAGGACTAGCGGGTCCCTACGAGCAGTACTTC	CASKPGLAGPYEQYF
TRBV7-2	many	-	TRBJ2-7	TGTGCCAGCAGCTTAGATCGGGACCTCTACGAGCAGTACTTC	CASSLDRDLYEQYF
TRBV27	few	-	TRBJ1-6	TGTGCCAGCTCCTCAAACAAGCTTGGGAGCTCCTATAATTCACCCCTCCACTTT	CASSSNKLGSSYNSPLHF
TRBV5-4	-	TRBD2	TRBJ2-1	TGTGCCGGGACACTAGCGGGAGTGGTCAACAATGAGCAGTTCTTC	CAGTLAGVVNNEQFF
TRBV5-6	-	-	TRBJ1-2	TGTGCCAGCGTCGGCACCGGGACCGAGTATGGCTACACCTTC	CASVGTGTEYGYTF
TRBV28	many	-	TRBJ1-3	TGTGCCAGCAAAGGGGGAAACACCATATATTTT	CASKGGNTIYF
TRBV12-3/TRBV12-4	many	TRBD1	TRBJ1-1	TGTGCCAGCAACCTCGACAGGGGTGCTGAAGCTTTCTTT	CASNLDRGAEAFF
TRBV7-2	many	TRBD1	TRBJ2-7	TGTGCCAGCAGCCGACAGGGGAGAAGGGTAGAGCAGTACTTC	CASSRQGRRVEQYF
TRBV29-1	-	TRBD1	TRBJ1-6	TGCAGCGTTGGGACAGGAGATGCACCCCTCCACTTT	CSVGTGDAPLHF
TRBV7-6	many	TRBD2	TRBJ2-1	TGTGCCAGCAGCCCCGTGACTAGCGGGAATGTCGATGAGCAGTTCTTC	CASSPVTSGNVDEQFF
TRBV4-2	few	-	TRBJ1-6	TGTGCCAGCAGCCAAAGGTGGGGAGGGGGAAATTCACCCCTCCACTTT	CASSQRWGGGNSPLHF
TRBV24-1	-	-	TRBJ2-6	TGTGCCACCAGTGATTTGGACAGGTCCTCTGGGGCCAACGTCCTGACTTTC	CATSDLDRSSGANVLTF
TRBV28	few	TRBD1	TRBJ2-7	TGTGCCAGCACCACCTCCCCCGGACAGGGCGGGGACGAGCAGTACTTC	CASTTSPGQGGDEQYF
TRBV7-2	many	-	TRBJ1-4	TGTGCCAGCAGCCTTAGAAGGGGGGGCGCGGGTGAAAAACTGTTTTTT	CASSLRRGGAGEKLFF
TRBV14	few	-	TRBJ2-5	TGTGCCAGCAGCCAACACGCGGGTGGCGAGACCCAGTACTTC	CASSQHAGGETQYF
TRBV12-3/TRBV12-4	-	TRBD2	TRBJ2-1	TGTGCCAGCAGAACTAGCGGGAGCGAGGGGTCCAATGAGCAGTTCTTC	CASRTSGSEGSNEQFF
TRBV24-1	few	-	TRBJ1-5	TGTGCCACCAGTGACTCAATGCTGAATCAGCCCCAGCATTTT	CATSDSMLNQPQHF
TRBV19	-	TRBD1	TRBJ2-1	TGTGCCAGTAGTATGGGGACTGCGGACAGGGGGCGGAATGAGCAGTTCTTC	CASSMGTADRGRNEQFF
TRBV6-2/TRBV6-3	many	TRBD2	TRBJ2-1	TGTGCCAGCAGTTACTTAACCGGGACTAGCGGGAGAAGGGACAATGAGCAGTTCTTC	CASSYLTGTSGRRDNEQFF
TRBV15	many	TRBD2	TRBJ2-1	TGTGCCACCTTAGCGGGAGGGCCAATGTCCAATGAGCAGTTCTTC	CATLAGGPMSNEQFF
TRBV6-2/TRBV6-3	many	-	TRBJ2-1	TGTGCCAGCAGTTACAGTCCGGCGGGGAGCTCCTACAATGAGCAGTTCTTC	CASSYSPAGSSYNEQFF
TRBV20-1	few	-	TRBJ1-4	TGCAGTGCTAGTAGAGGGAAGAATGAAAAACTGTTTTTT	CSASRGKNEKLFF
TRBV2	-	-	TRBJ1-2	TGTGCCAGCAGTCAACAGGGCCGGGATGGCTACACCTTC	CASSQQGRDGYTF
TRBV15	many	TRBD1	TRBJ2-7	TGTGCCACCAGCCCAGCGGGCCAGGGGGCCTCCTACGAGCAGTACTTC	CATSPAGQGASYEQYF
TRBV5-1	-	-	TRBJ2-2	TGCGCCAGCAGCTTGGGGGCCAGCCAAGCACGGGCCGGGGAGCTGTTTTTT	CASSLGASQARAGELFF
TRBV5-1	few	-	TRBJ1-3	TGCGCCAGCAGCTTGGTACAGGGATCCACGCCTGGAAACACCATATATTTT	CASSLVQGSTPGNTIYF
TRBV18	-	-	TRBJ1-5	TGTGCCAGCTCAACACGACAGGTGAACAATCAGCCCCAGCATTTT	CASSTRQVNNQPQHF
TRBV6-2/TRBV6-3	-	TRBD2	TRBJ2-5	TGTGCCAGCAGTTCCCCGATTAGCGGGGGCCCTTACCAAGAGACCCAGTACTTC	CASSSPISGGPYQETQYF
TRBV7-2	few	TRBD1	TRBJ2-7	TGTGCCAGCAGCTCCTATAACGGACAGGGGCAGTACTTC	CASSSYNGQGQYF
TRBV7-2	many	TRBD1	TRBJ2-7	TGTGCCAGCAGCTCCTTGGGACAGCCGAAAAGCTCCTACGAGCAGTACTTC	CASSSLGQPKSSYEQYF